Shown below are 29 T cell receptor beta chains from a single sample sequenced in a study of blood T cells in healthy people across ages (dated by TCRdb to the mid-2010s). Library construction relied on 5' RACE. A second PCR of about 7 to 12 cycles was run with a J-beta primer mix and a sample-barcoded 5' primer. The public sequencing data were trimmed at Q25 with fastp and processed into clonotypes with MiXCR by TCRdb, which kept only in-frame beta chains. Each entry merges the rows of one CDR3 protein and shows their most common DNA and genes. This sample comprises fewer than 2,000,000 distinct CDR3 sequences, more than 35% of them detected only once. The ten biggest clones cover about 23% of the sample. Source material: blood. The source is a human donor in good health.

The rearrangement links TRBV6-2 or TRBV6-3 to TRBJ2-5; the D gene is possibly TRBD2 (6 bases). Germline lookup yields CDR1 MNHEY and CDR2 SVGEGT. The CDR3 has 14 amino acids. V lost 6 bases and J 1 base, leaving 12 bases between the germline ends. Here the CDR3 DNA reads TGTGCCAGCAGCGGATTGGGACTCCAAGAGACCCAGTACTTC. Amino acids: CASSGLGLQETQYF.

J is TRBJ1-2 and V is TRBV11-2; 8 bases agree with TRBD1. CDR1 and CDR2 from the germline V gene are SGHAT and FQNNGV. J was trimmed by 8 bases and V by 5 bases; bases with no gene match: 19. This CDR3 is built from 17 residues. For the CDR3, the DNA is TGTGCCAGCAGCCCCTCATTTTGGGGACAGGCAGACTCGGGCTACACCTTC. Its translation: CASSPSFWGQADSGYTF.

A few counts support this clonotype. The CDR3 DNA reads as TGCAGCGCCCCGGGCCAACGGGACGAGCAGTACTTC. It is translated as CSAPGQRDEQYF. The chain carries TRBV29-1 and TRBJ2-7; D is undetermined. The germline V and J ends were trimmed by 7 bases and 5 bases, with 15 bases remaining between them. This CDR3 comprises 12 residues. The germline V gene encodes CDR1 SQVTM and CDR2 ANQGSEA.

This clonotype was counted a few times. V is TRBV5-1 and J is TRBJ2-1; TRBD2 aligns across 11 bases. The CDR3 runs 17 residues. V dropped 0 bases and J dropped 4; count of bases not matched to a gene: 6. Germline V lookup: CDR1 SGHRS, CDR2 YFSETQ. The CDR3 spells CASSLALAGGRYNEQFF. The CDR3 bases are TGCGCCAGCAGCTTGGCCTTAGCGGGGGGGCGGTACAATGAGCAGTTCTTC. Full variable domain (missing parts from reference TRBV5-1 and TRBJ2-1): KAGVTQTPRYLIKTRGQQVTLSCSPISGHRSVSWYQQTPGQGLQFLFEYFSETQRNKGNFPGRFSGRQFSNSRSEMNVSTLELGDSALYLCASSLALAGGRYNEQFFGPGTRLTVL.

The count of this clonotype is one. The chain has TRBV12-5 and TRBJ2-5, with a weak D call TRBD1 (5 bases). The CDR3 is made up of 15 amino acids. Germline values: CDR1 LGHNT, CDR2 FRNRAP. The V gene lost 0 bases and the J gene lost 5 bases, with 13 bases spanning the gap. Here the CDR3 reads CASGLVRGFVETQYF. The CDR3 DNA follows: TGTGCTAGTGGTTTGGTAAGGGGTTTTGTGGAGACCCAGTACTTC.

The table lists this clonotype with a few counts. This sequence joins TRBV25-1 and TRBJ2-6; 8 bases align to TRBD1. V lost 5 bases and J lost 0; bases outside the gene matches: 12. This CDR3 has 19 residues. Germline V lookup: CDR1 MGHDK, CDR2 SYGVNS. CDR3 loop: CASSRFRQGPSSGANVLTF. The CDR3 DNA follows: TGTGCCAGCAGTCGGTTTAGACAGGGGCCAAGCTCTGGGGCCAACGTCCTGACTTTC.

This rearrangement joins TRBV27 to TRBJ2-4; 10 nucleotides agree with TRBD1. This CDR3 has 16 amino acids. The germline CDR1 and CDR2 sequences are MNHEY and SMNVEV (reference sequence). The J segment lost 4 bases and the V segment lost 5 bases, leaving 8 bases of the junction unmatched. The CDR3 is CASSPPGQGWKNIQYF. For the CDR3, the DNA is TGTGCCAGCAGTCCCCCGGGACAGGGGTGGAAAAACATTCAGTACTTC.

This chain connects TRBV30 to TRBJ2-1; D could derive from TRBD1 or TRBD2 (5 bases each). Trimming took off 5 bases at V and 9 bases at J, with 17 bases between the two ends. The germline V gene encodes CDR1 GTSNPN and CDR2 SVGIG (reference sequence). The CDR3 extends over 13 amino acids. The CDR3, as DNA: TGTGCCTGGCTAGGGGAGACTATGAGTGAGCAGTTCTTC. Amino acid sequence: CAWLGETMSEQFF. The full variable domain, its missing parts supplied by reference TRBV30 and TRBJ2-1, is SQTIHQWPATLVQPVGSPLSLECTVEGTSNPNLYWYRQAAGRGLQLLFYSVGIGQISSEVPQNLSASRPQDRQFILSSKKLLLSDSGFYLCAWLGETMSEQFFGPGTRLTVL.

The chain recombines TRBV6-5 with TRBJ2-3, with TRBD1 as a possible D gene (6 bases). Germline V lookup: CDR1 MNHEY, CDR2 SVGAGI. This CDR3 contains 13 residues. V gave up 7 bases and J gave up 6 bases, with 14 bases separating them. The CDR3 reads CASTQGYIDTQYF. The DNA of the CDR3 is TGTGCCAGCACACAGGGTTATATTGATACGCAGTATTTT.

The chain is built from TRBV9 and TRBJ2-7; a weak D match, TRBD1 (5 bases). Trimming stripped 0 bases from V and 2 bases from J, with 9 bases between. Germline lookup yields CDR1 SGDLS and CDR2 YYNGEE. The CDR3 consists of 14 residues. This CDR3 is CASSVADSPYEQYF. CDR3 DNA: TGTGCCAGCAGCGTAGCAGACAGCCCCTACGAGCAGTACTTC. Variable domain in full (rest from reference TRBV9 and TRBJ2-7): DSGVTQTPKHLITATGQRVTLRCSPRSGDLSVYWYQQSLDQGLQFLIQYYNGEERAKGNILERFSAQQFPDLHSELNLSSLELGDSALYFCASSVADSPYEQYFGPGTRLTVT.

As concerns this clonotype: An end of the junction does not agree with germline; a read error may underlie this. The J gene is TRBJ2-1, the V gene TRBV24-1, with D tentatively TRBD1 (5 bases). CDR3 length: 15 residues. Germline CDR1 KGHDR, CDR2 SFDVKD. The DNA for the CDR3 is TGTGCCACCAGTGACTCAGACAGCTCCTACAATGAGCAGTTTTTC. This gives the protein CATSDSDSSYNEQFF.

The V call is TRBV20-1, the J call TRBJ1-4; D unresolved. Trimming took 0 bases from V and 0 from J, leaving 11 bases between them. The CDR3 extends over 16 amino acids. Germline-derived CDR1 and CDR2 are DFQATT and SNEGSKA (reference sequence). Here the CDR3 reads CSARDRRVPTNEKLFF. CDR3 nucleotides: TGCAGTGCTAGAGATCGGAGGGTTCCAACTAATGAAAAACTGTTTTTT.

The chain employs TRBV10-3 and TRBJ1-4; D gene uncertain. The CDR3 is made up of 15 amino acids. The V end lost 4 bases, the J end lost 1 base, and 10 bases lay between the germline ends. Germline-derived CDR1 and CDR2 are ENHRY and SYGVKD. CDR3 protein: CAISASGRTNEKLFF. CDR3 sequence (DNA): TGTGCCATCAGTGCCTCGGGTAGAACTAATGAAAAACTGTTTTTT.

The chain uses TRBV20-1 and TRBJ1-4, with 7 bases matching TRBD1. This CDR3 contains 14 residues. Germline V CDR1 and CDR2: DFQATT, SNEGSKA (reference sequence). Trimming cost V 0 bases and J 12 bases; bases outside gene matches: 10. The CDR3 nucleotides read TGCAGTGCTAGAGATCCCAGACAGGGAGAAGAACTGTTTTTT. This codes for CSARDPRQGEELFF.

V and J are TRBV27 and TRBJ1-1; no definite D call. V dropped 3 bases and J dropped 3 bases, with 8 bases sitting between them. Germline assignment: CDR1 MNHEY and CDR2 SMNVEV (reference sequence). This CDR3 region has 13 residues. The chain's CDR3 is CASSFGPHTEAFF. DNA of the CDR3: TGTGCCAGCAGTTTTGGGCCGCACACTGAAGCTTTCTTT.

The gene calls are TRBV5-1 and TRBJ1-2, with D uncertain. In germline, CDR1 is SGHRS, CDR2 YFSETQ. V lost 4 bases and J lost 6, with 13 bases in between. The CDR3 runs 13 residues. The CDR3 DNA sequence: TGCGCCAGCAGCCCCGAAGGGTCGGATGGCTACACCTTC. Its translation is CASSPEGSDGYTF.

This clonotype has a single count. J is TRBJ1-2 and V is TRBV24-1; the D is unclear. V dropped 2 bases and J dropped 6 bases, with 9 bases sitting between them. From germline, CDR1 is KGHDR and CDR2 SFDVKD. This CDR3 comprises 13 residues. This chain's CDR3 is CATSDSDGHGYTF. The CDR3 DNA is TGTGCCACCAGTGATTCGGACGGCCATGGCTACACCTTC.

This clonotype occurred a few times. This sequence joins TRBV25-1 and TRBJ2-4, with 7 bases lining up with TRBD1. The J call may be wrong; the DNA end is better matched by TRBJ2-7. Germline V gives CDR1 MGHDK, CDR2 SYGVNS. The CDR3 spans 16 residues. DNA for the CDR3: TGTGCCAGCAGTGCGACCCGACAGGGTAATTTTTACGAGCAGTACTTC. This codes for CASSATRQGNFYEQYF.

The CDR3, as DNA: TGTGCCAGCAGATCAACAGGGGGCGCAGGCCACGAGCAGTACTTC. Residues: CASRSTGGAGHEQYF. The chain combines TRBV7-3 with TRBJ2-5; 9 nucleotides line up with TRBD1. Matching the DNA end better, TRBJ2-7 makes the J call doubtful. CDR1 and CDR2 from the germline V gene are SGHTA and FQGTGA. This CDR3 contains 15 residues.

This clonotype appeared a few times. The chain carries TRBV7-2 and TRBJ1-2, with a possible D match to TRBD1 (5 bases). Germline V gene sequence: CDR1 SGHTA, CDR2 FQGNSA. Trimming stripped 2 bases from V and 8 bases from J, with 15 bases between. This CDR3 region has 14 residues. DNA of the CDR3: TGTGCCAGCAGCTTAAGTACGGGGGAGGAGGGCTACACCTTC. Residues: CASSLSTGEEGYTF.

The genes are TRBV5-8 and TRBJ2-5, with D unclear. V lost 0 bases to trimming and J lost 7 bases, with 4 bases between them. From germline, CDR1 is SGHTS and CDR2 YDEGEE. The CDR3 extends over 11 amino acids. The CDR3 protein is CASSLDRTQYF. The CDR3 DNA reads TGTGCCAGCAGCTTGGACCGGACCCAGTACTTC.

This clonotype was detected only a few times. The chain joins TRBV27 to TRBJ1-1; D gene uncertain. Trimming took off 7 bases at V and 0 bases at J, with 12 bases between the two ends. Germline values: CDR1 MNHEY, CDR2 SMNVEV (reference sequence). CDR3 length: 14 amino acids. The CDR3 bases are TGTGCCAGCAACCCACTGGGCCTGAACACTGAAGCTTTCTTT. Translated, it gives CASNPLGLNTEAFF.

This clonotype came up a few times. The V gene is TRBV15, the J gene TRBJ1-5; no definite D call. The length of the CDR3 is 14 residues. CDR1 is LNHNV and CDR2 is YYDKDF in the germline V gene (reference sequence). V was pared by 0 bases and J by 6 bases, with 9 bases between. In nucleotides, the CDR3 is TGTGCCACCAGCAGAGATAGAGCCGGTCAGCCCCAGCATTTT. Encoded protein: CATSRDRAGQPQHF. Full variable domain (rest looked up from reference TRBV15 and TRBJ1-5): DAMVIQNPRYQVTQFGKPVTLSCSQTLNHNVMYWYQQKSSQAPKLLFHYYDKDFNNEADTPDNFQSRRPNTSFCFLDIRSPGLGDTAMYLCATSRDRAGQPQHFGDGTRLSIL.

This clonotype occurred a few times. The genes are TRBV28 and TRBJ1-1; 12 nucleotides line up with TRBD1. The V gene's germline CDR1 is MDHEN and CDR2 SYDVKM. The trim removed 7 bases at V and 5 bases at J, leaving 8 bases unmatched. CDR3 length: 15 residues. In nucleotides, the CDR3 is TGTGCCAGCATAACCGGGACAGGGGGCGATACTGAAGCTTTCTTT. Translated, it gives CASITGTGGDTEAFF.

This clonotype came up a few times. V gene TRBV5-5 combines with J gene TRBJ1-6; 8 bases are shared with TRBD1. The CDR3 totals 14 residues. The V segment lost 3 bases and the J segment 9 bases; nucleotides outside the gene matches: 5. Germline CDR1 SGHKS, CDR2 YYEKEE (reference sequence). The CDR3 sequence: CASSSTGVASPLHF. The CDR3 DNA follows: TGTGCCAGCAGCTCGACAGGGGTGGCTTCACCCCTCCACTTT. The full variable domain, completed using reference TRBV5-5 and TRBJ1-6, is DAGVTQSPTHLIKTRGQQVTLRCSPISGHKSVSWYQQVLGQGPQFIFQYYEKEERGRGNFPDRFSARQFPNYSSELNVNALLLGDSALYLCASSSTGVASPLHFGNGTRLTVT.

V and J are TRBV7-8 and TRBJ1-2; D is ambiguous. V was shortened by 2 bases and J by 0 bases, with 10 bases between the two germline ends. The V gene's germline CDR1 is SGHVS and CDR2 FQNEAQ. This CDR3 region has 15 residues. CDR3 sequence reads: CASSLTLRTNYGYTF. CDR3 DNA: TGTGCCAGCAGCTTAACATTGCGCACTAACTATGGCTACACCTTC.

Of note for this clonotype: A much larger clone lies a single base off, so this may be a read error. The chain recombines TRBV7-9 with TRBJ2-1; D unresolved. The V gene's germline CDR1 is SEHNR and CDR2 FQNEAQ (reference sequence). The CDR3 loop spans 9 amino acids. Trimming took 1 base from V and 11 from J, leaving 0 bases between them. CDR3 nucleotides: TGTGCCAGCAGCTTAGAGCAGTTCTTC. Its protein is CASSLEQFF.

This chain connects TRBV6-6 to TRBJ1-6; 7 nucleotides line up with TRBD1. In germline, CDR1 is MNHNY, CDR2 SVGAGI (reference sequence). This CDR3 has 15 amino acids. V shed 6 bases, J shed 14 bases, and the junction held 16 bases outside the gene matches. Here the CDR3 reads CASRPDRVPYKALHF. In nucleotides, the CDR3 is TGTGCCAGCAGACCTGACAGGGTACCCTATAAGGCCCTCCACTTT.

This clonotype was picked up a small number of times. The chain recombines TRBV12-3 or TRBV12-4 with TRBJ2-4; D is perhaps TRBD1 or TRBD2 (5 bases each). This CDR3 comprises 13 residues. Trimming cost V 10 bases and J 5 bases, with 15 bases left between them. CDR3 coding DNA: TGTGCCAACCTTATAGAGGGGCAAAACATTCAGTACTTC. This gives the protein CANLIEGQNIQYF.